This T cell receptor (beta chain) emerged from a study of T-cell memory formation after mild COVID-19 (dated by TCRdb to about 2021). In the study overall: Most TCR sequence clusters were specific to one of the two donors. The cohort comprised two young, previously healthy adult volunteers, one female and one male. T-cell clones expanding and contracting after mild COVID-19 in a couple of donors were tracked by longitudinal TCRalpha and TCRbeta repertoire sequencing. General findings and caveats noted by the study authors: Whether the second-wave clones peaking on day 37 were SARS-CoV-2 specific was not confirmed. From day 15 to 85, contracting clones showed balanced CD4/CD8 phenotypes, whereas a second wave of clones that expanded from day 15 to 37 leaned towards CD4+. Contracting CD4+ clones were located mainly in the CM and EM memory subsets, whereas CD8+ clones were found to be enriched in EMRA. The study included only a couple of mild cases, and larger cohorts that include severe cases with pre-infection samples were judged to be necessary. Some responding clones were detected in pre-infection memory, suggesting pre-existing cross-reactive memory T cells joined the SARS-CoV-2 response.

PBMCs were isolated by Ficoll-Paque density gradient centrifugation. Deletion took 0 bases off V and 6 bases off J, with a span of 9 bases between the germline ends. The CDR3 has 14 amino acids, counting the end cysteine and phenylalanine. The kept DNA is CDR3 alone, 42 bases in frame from the first base. CDR1 and CDR2 are read off the germline V gene as SGHTA and FQGNSA. The listed sequencing device is Illumina NovaSeq 6000. Using 5'RACE with constant-segment primers, TCRalpha and TCRbeta cDNA libraries were constructed, with sample barcodes and unique molecular identifiers added in the process. RNA was extracted from every sample with Trizol reagent. Amplification of the libraries took two PCR steps, and the second step added a second sample barcode plus Illumina TruSeq adapters. The libraries were sequenced on an Illumina NovaSeq using 2 x 150 bp paired-end reads. In the source study's methods: With migec v1.2.7, reads were demultiplexed and then collapsed into UMI-guided consensus sequences. Using mixcr v2.1.11, the UMI consensuses were aligned to TRA and TRB V and J templates and assembled into clonotypes. A clonotype was counted as expanded or contracted only if both edgeR and NoisET called the change significant, with noise models trained on biological replicates. For edgeR calls, the thresholds were a false discovery rate-adjusted p below 0.01 and a log2 fold-change of 1. As an exploratory analysis of dynamics, max-normalized trajectories of the 1000 most abundant clonotypes were examined by PCA with hierarchical clustering. The CD4 or CD8 phenotype of responding clones was assigned using the separately sequenced CD4+ and CD8+ repertoires. The public reads were quality trimmed at Q25 with fastp and then assembled into clones with MiXCR by TCRdb, keeping productive beta chains. Rows are combined by CDR3 protein, so each entry shows the most common genes and DNA. Here the V and J calls rest on TCRdb's processing, not on the authors' analysis. In all, the sample holds 300,000 to 400,000 distinct CDR3 sequences, and roughly 21% of those were seen once. Together, the top ten hold 12% of the sample.

About this clonotype: Its antigen specificity is not known. Per-nucleotide qualities are absent, and no much larger clonotype sits a single base away.

This sequence was found in an adult woman who had mild COVID-19 (a few samples of this study predate the infection). The sample titles of this study are shuffled in the database, so cell type and time point are left out; the donor was told from shared clones. Source material: PBMCs or a T cell subset sorted from them (not recorded which). The V and J genes are TRBV7-2 and TRBJ1-5; too little of a D gene remains to name it. The nucleotides read TGTGCCAGCAGCTTAGCCCCGTTCGGTCAGCCCCAGCATTTT. This codes for CASSLAPFGQPQHF. This CDR3, with the reference TRBV7-2 and TRBJ1-5 proteins standing in past its ends, gives the full variable domain GAGVSQSPSNKVTEKGKDVELRCDPISGHTALYWYRQSLGQGLEFLIYFQGNSAPDKSGLPSDRFSAERTGGSVSTLTIQRTQQEDSAVYLCASSLAPFGQPQHFGDGTRLSIL.